This passage covers 11 T cell receptor beta chains from one sample sequenced in a study of shared clonotypes between healthy human individuals (TCRdb year 2020). The library was built by means of the immunoSEQ multiplex PCR assay. TCRdb carries this immuneACCESS record with in-frame sequences only. Its versions omit some clonotypes, under half of them owing to an unresolved V gene in the studies checked, with the rest unexplained. This sample is represented by about 490,000 clones; 60% to 85% of them were singletons. The ten largest make up roughly 13% of the sample. Sequencing used PBMCs. These TCRs come from a woman between 40 and 55 years old in good health. Some clones in this sample may be carry-over from other donors' samples.

The rearrangement links TRBV14 to TRBJ1-5; TRBD1 aligns across 7 bases. CDR1 and CDR2 (germline): SGHDN, FVKESK. Trimming took 0 bases from V and 2 from J; bases not matched to a gene: 4. This CDR3 comprises 16 residues. This CDR3 is CASSQDHRGGNQPQHF. DNA for the CDR3: TGTGCCAGCAGCCAAGATCACAGGGGAGGCAATCAGCCCCAGCATTTT.

The chain carries TRBV19 and TRBJ2-5; D gene ambiguous. CDR1 LNHDA and CDR2 SQIVND come from the germline V gene (reference sequence). The CDR3 is made up of 16 amino acids. V was trimmed by 4 bases and J by 5 bases, leaving 20 bases between them. The CDR3 sequence: CASSSRAHGDFETQYF. CDR3 nucleotide sequence: TGTGCCAGTAGTAGCCGTGCCCACGGTGACTTTGAGACCCAGTACTTC.

V usage is TRBV7-2 and J usage is TRBJ1-1; 8 bases map to TRBD1. CDR3 size: 12 residues. Germline V gives CDR1 SGHTA, CDR2 FQGNSA. V shed 5 bases, J shed 7 bases, and the junction held 3 bases outside the gene matches. The chain's CDR3 is CASSPTGDEAFF. Written as DNA, the CDR3 is TGTGCCAGCAGCCCGACAGGGGATGAAGCTTTCTTT.

The chain is built from TRBV7-2 and TRBJ2-3, with a tentative D call TRBD1 (6 bases). Per germline, CDR1 SGHTA and CDR2 FQGNSA. Trimming removed 4 bases at V and 2 bases at J, with 19 bases between. This CDR3 has 17 residues. CDR3 coding DNA: TGTGCCAGCAGCTCCCAGACAGGAGGATGGGACACAGATACGCAGTATTTT. Residues: CASSSQTGGWDTDTQYF.

This chain joins TRBV27 and TRBJ2-1, with 8 bases matching TRBD2. V shed 4 bases and J 3 bases; nucleotides not matched to a gene: 11. Germline assignment: CDR1 MNHEY and CDR2 SMNVEV (reference sequence). The CDR3 runs 17 residues. As DNA, the CDR3 is TGTGCCAGCAGTTGGTCGTCTCGCGGGGGGTTCTACAATGAGCAGTTCTTC. Its protein is CASSWSSRGGFYNEQFF.

The chain recombines TRBV19 with TRBJ2-3; 9 positions match TRBD1. The J segment lost 1 base and the V segment lost 7 bases, leaving 6 bases of the junction unmatched. The germline V gene has CDR1 LNHDA and CDR2 SQIVND (reference sequence). The CDR3 has 15 residues. The CDR3 bases are TGTGCCAGTAAACGGGGGGACAGGGGCACAGATACGCAGTATTTT. Translation: CASKRGDRGTDTQYF.

The rearrangement links TRBV2 to TRBJ2-1; the match to TRBD2 covers 13 bases. This CDR3 is 15 amino acids long. Trimming cost V 7 bases and J 8 bases; bases outside gene matches: 8. Germline V gives CDR1 SNHLY, CDR2 FYNNEI. CDR3 protein: CASTRTSGSPDEQFF. As DNA, the CDR3 is TGTGCCAGCACCAGGACTAGCGGGAGTCCGGATGAGCAGTTCTTC. The full variable domain, in which reference TRBV2 and TRBJ2-1 provide the parts outside the CDR3, is EPEVTQTPSHQVTQMGQEVILRCVPISNHLYFYWYRQILGQKVEFLVSFYNNEISEKSEIFDDQFSVERPDGSNFTLKIRSTKLEDSAMYFCASTRTSGSPDEQFFGPGTRLTVL.

The V and J genes are TRBV28 and TRBJ2-1; maybe TRBD1 (5 bases). V lost 5 bases, J lost 0 bases, and 14 bases lay in between. Germline V CDR1 and CDR2: MDHEN, SYDVKM. CDR3 length: 16 residues. The CDR3 DNA follows: TGTGCCAGCAGTCCGTTCAGGGTGAGCTCCTACAATGAGCAGTTCTTC. This encodes CASSPFRVSSYNEQFF.

The V gene is TRBV9, the J gene TRBJ1-2; no clear D gene. The CDR3 loop spans 15 amino acids. Trimming removed 0 bases from V and 4 bases from J, with 13 bases in between. Germline V lookup: CDR1 SGDLS, CDR2 YYNGEE. The CDR3 region has the DNA TGTGCCAGCAGCGTAGTAGGAAAAAGGACCTATGGCTACACCTTC. Amino acids: CASSVVGKRTYGYTF.

On this clone: Germline is not matched at one junction end, which may reflect a read error. The chain recombines TRBV2 with TRBJ2-2; D might be TRBD1 (6 bases). The CDR3 sequence is 15 residues long. From germline, CDR1 is SNHLY and CDR2 FYNNEI. CDR3 in amino acids: CASSENPDRHRGAVF. DNA for the CDR3: TGTGCCAGCAGTGAAAATCCGGACAGACACCGGGGAGCTGTTTTT.

The V call is TRBV6-5, the J call TRBJ1-1; D uncertain. CDR3 size: 13 residues. Germline V gene sequence: CDR1 MNHEY, CDR2 SVGAGI. Trimming removed 0 bases at V and 0 bases at J, with 2 bases between. The CDR3 DNA follows: TGTGCCAGCAGTTACTCGATGAACACTGAAGCTTTCTTT. Its translation: CASSYSMNTEAFF.